This TCR beta chain was retrieved from a study of T cell clones after liver transplantation. The overall study: Samples came from ITN030ST, which attempted immunosuppression withdrawal within 2 years of liver transplantation. TCRbeta sequencing after a pre-transplant mixed lymphocyte reaction identified graft-donor-reactive clones, later tracked in post-transplant blood. Study-level points and caveats: Post-transplant, graft-donor-reactive CD4 TCRbeta sequences in blood dropped significantly in most of the 8 subjects.

The table came from immunoSEQ multiplex PCR; TCRdb's copy has only in-frame clones and leaves some out. The table has 65,000 to 95,000 clones, 75% to 90% seen once. As concerns this clone: What it recognizes is unknown.

V dropped 0 bases and J dropped 3 bases, with 17 bases sitting between them. Per germline, CDR1 MGHDK and CDR2 SYGVNS. The CDR3 runs 18 residues. This clonotype originated in a human donor who received a liver transplant. V gene TRBV25-1 combines with J gene TRBJ2-2; D might be TRBD1 (7 bases). The sequences come from CD4+ T cells from blood, collected before liver transplant. Here the CDR3 reads CASSEYGGKGADTGELFF. CDR3 nucleotide sequence: TGTGCCAGCAGTGAATACGGGGGTAAGGGGGCGGACACCGGGGAGCTGTTTTTT.